This TCR beta chain is drawn from a study of OX40 agonist ivuxolimab in advanced cancers. For the study at large: Cohort: roughly 79% men, mean age about 60, aged about 23 to 80.

The CDR3 is made up of 13 amino acids. The ends were cut back, 0 bases at V and 5 bases at J, with 8 bases in the middle. Per the germline V gene, CDR1 is SGHNT and CDR2 is YENEEA. The assay was immunoSEQ multiplex PCR, and TCRdb's table has in-frame clones only and misses some. In the table there are 30,000 or so clones, about 92% of which are singletons. The TCR comes from an adult with an advanced solid tumor such as melanoma, head and neck, liver or kidney cancer. The chain links TRBV11-3 to TRBJ2-7, with unresolved D. This specimen was CD4+ or CD8+ T cells sorted from blood, taken in a trial of the OX40 agonist ivuxolimab. In nucleotides, the CDR3 is TGTGCCAGCAGCTTAGAAGAACCCCACGAGCAGTACTTC. Translation: CASSLEEPHEQYF.